The 9 T cell receptor beta chains listed next were all sequenced from one sample in a study of cytomegalovirus exposure and HLA in healthy donors (dated by TCRdb to 2016 to 2017). Libraries were built with the immunoSEQ multiplex PCR assay. Not all clones reach the TCRdb copy of this immuneACCESS table, which keeps in-frame sequences only. Checked studies attribute under half of the gap to unresolved V genes and leave the rest unexplained. A total of roughly 310,000 clones appear in this sample, 88% of them only once. The ten largest clonotypes hold around 1% of the sample. Specimen: PBMCs. The source of these receptors is a man younger than 40 in good health and CMV-seronegative.

The gene calls are TRBV7-9 and TRBJ2-6; D may be TRBD2 (5 bases). Germline CDR1 and CDR2: SEHNR and FQNEAQ (reference sequence). V lost 5 bases, J lost 0 bases, and 17 bases lay in between. The CDR3 has 18 residues. CDR3 protein: CASSDTAGPYSGANVLTF. The CDR3, as DNA: TGTGCCAGCAGCGACACGGCGGGTCCGTACTCTGGGGCCAACGTCCTGACTTTC.

This clone has just a few counts. V is TRBV7-9 and J is TRBJ1-2; D perhaps matches TRBD1 (6 bases). The length of the CDR3 is 14 residues. The germline V and J ends were trimmed by 1 base and 3 bases, with 9 bases remaining between them. In germline, CDR1 is SEHNR, CDR2 FQNEAQ (reference sequence). CDR3 in DNA: TGTGCCAGCAGCTTAGACAGGGTATACTATGGCTACACCTTC. Its protein product is CASSLDRVYYGYTF.

V usage is TRBV7-8 and J usage is TRBJ1-5; no reliable D call. V was cut by 1 base and J by 4 bases, with 5 bases left in between. Germline CDR1 reads SGHVS; CDR2 reads FQNEAQ. There are 13 residues in the CDR3. The CDR3 loop reads CASSLVGNQPQHF. CDR3 coding DNA: TGTGCCAGCAGCTTAGTCGGGAATCAGCCCCAGCATTTT.

The gene calls are TRBV19 and TRBJ1-5; possibly TRBD1 for D (6 bases). The V gene's germline CDR1 is LNHDA and CDR2 SQIVND (reference sequence). The ends were cut back, 1 base at V and 0 bases at J, with 16 bases in the middle. This CDR3 region has 18 residues. CDR3 DNA sequence: TGTGCCAGTAGTATAGCCGCTGGGGGCCTTTATAGCAATCAGCCCCAGCATTTT. This translates into CASSIAAGGLYSNQPQHF.

The chain recombines TRBV11-1 with TRBJ2-1; 8 positions agree with TRBD2. The CDR3 has 15 residues. Germline V gene data show CDR1 as SGHAT and CDR2 as FQDESV (reference sequence). With V trimmed by 5 bases and J by 4 bases, 7 bases remained unmatched. DNA of the CDR3: TGTGCCAGCAGCACTCTAGCGGGTCTTTACAATGAGCAGTTCTTC. It specifies CASSTLAGLYNEQFF.

A note on this clone: Relative to the germline gene, one junction end is altered; a read error may explain this. V usage is TRBV2 and J usage is TRBJ1-5, with 10 bases lining up with TRBD1. The CDR3 is 15 residues long. Germline-derived CDR1 and CDR2 are SNHLY and FYNNEI. CDR3 loop: CASREGTGVGQPQHF. The CDR3 coding sequence is TGTGCCAGCAGGGAAGGGACAGGGGTAGGCCAGCCCCAGCATTTT.

The rearrangement uses TRBV27 and TRBJ1-1, with no clear D. This CDR3 is 14 amino acids long. CDR1 and CDR2 (germline): MNHEY, SMNVEV (reference sequence). V was shortened by 3 bases and J by 0 bases, with 8 bases between the two germline ends. This CDR3 reads CASSLRPMNTEAFF. CDR3 DNA: TGTGCCAGCAGTTTGAGGCCCATGAACACTGAAGCTTTCTTT.

This clone has only one observation. The chain couples TRBV5-5 to TRBJ2-7; tentative D call: TRBD2 (5 bases). CDR1 SGHKS and CDR2 YYEKEE come from the germline V gene (reference sequence). The CDR3 contains 16 residues. The ends were cut back, 0 bases at V and 4 bases at J, with 17 bases in the middle. CDR3: CASSLVFGPPGYEQYF. The CDR3 region has the DNA TGTGCCAGCAGCTTGGTCTTTGGACCTCCGGGGTACGAGCAGTACTTC.

The chain joins TRBV5-1 to TRBJ2-7, with D maybe TRBD2 (5 bases). CDR1 is SGHRS and CDR2 is YFSETQ in the germline V gene. The CDR3 extends over 14 amino acids. Trimming removed 2 bases at V and 5 bases at J, with 14 bases between. CDR3 in amino acids: CASSLLGFLDEQYF. CDR3 bases: TGCGCCAGCAGCTTACTAGGATTCCTAGACGAGCAGTACTTC.